The source of this T cell receptor (beta chain) is a study of blood T cells in healthy people across ages. Study-wide findings and caveats: Across the age range, TCR beta diversity per million T cells fell in a roughly linear way.

Every sample gave at least 5.5 micrograms of total RNA when it was extracted. V shed 0 bases and J shed 3 bases, with 3 bases lying between them. The CDR3 length is 12 residues. The germline gives CDR1 MNHEY, CDR2 SVGEGT. On this clonotype itself: Its antigen is not identified.

PCR was performed a second time for 7 to 11 cycles using a sample-barcoded 5' primer and a J-beta primer mix. Per-sample output comprised a minimum of 3 million paired-end reads containing CDR3. Via MiXCR, TCRdb re-called the 5' RACE reads, giving one row per CDR3 protein. This sample has 1.5 million to 2 million distinct CDR3 sequences, with over 25% found just once. The chain is built from TRBV6-2 or TRBV6-3 and TRBJ2-7, with D hard to call. This clonotype originated in a woman aged 30 to 39 in good health. Material for sequencing was blood. CDR3 nucleotide sequence: TGTGCCAGCAGTTACTCCCACTACGAGCAGTACTTC. Its protein product is CASSYSHYEQYF.